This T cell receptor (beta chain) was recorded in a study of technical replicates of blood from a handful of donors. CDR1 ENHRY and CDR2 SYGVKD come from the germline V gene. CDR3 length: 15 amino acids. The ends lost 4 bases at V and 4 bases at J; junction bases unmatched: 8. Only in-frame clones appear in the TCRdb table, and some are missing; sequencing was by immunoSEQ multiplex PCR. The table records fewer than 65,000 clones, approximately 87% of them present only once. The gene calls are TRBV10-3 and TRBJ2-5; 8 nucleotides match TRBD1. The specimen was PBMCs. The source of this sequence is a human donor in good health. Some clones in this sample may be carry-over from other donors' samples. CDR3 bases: TGTGCCATCAGTGGGAGACAGGGGCTGGGAGAGACCCAGTACTTC. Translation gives CAISGRQGLGETQYF.